Given below is one T cell receptor (beta chain) in context. Generated by immunoSEQ multiplex PCR, the TCRdb table keeps only in-frame clones and is missing some. The table has 53,000 or so clones, 65% to 90% seen once. The sample originates from a study of radiotherapy plus CTLA-4 blockade in lung cancer. The source material was peripheral blood, sampled from a patient treated with radiotherapy plus ipilimumab. The sequence was collected from a human donor with non-small cell lung cancer that progressed on radiotherapy plus ipilimumab. Some clones in this sample may be carry-over from other donors' samples.

CDR3 amino acids: CASGRQGPTLGYGYTF. CDR3 DNA: TGTGCCAGTGGGCGACAGGGACCTACTTTGGGCTATGGCTACACCTTC. The chain employs TRBV19 and TRBJ1-2; 7 positions match TRBD1. V lost 8 bases, J lost 4 bases, and 16 bases stayed unmatched. Germline-derived CDR1 and CDR2 are LNHDA and SQIVND (reference sequence). The CDR3 contains 16 residues.